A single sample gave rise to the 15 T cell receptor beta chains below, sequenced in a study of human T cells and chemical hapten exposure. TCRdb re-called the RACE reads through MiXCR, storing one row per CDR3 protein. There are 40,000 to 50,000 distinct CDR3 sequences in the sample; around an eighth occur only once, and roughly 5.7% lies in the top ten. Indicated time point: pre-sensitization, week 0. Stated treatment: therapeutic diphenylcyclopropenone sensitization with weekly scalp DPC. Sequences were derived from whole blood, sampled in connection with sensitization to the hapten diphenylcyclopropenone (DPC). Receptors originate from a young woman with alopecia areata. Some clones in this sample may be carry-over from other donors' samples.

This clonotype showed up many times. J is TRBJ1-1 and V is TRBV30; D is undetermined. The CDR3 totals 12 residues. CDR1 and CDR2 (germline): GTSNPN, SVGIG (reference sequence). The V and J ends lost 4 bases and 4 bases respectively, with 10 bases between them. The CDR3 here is CAWKVASTEAFF. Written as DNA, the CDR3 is TGTGCCTGGAAGGTTGCGAGCACTGAAGCTTTCTTT.

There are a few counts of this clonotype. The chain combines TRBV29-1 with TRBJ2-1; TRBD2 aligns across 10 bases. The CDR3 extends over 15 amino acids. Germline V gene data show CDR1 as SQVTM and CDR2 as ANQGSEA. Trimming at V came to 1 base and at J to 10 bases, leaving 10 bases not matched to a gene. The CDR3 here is CSVEVVASGRGEQFF. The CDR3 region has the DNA TGCAGCGTTGAAGTCGTGGCTAGCGGGAGAGGAGAGCAGTTCTTC.

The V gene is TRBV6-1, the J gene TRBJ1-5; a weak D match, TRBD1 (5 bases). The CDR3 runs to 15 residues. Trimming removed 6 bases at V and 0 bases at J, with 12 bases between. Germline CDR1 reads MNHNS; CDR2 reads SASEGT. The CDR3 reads CASRGLGVSNQPQHF. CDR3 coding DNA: TGTGCCAGCAGAGGGCTAGGGGTTAGCAATCAGCCCCAGCATTTT.

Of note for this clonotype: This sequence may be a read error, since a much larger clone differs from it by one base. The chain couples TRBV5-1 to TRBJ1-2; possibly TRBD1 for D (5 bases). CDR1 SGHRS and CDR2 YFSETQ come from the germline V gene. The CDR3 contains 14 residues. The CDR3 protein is CVSSFQGRNYGYTF. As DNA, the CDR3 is TGCGTCAGCAGCTTTCAGGGAAGGAACTATGGCTACACCTTC.

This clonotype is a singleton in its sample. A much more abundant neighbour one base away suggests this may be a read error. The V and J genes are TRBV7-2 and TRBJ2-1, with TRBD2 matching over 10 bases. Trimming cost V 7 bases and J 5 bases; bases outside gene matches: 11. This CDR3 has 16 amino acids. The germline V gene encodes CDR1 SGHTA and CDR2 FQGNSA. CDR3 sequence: CASKFRRTSGNNEQFF. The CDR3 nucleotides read TGTGCCAGCAAGTTTAGGAGGACTAGCGGAAACAATGAGCAGTTCTTC.

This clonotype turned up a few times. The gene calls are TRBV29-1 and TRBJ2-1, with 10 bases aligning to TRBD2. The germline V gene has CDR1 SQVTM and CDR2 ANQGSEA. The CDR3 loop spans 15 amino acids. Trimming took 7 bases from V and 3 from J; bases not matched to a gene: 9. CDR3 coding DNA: TGCAGCGCGCGATCTGTAGCGGGAGGCTACAATGAGCAGTTCTTC. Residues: CSARSVAGGYNEQFF.

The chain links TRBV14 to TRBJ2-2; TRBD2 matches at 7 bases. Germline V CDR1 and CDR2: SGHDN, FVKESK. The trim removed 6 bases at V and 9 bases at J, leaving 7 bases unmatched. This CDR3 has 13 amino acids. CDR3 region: CASRASGTRELFF. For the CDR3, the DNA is TGTGCCAGCAGAGCTAGCGGTACACGGGAGCTGTTTTTT.

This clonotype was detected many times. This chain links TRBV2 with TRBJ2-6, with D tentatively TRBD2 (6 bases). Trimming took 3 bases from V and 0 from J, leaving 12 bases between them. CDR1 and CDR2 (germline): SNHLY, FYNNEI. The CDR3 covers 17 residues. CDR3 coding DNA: TGTGCCAGCAGTGACAGCGGGTTGCGCTCTGGGGCCAACGTCCTGACTTTC. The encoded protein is CASSDSGLRSGANVLTF.

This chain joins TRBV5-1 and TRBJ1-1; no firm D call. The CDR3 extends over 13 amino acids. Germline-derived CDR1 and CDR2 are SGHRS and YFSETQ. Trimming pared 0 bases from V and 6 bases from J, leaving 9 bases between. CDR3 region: CASSLVPGSEAFF. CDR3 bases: TGCGCCAGCAGCTTGGTACCGGGGTCTGAAGCTTTCTTT.

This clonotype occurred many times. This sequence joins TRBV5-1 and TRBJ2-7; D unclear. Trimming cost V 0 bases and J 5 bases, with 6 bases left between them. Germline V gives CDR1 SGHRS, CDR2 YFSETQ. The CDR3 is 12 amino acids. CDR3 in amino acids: CASSLAMDEQYF. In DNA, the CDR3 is TGCGCCAGCAGCTTGGCAATGGACGAGCAGTACTTC.

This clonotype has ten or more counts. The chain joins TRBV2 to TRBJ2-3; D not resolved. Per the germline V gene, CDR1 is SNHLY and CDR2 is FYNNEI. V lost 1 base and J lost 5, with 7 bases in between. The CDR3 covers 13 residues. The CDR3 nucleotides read TGTGCCAGCAGTGAAGTAGACCAAGATACGCAGTATTTT. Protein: CASSEVDQDTQYF.

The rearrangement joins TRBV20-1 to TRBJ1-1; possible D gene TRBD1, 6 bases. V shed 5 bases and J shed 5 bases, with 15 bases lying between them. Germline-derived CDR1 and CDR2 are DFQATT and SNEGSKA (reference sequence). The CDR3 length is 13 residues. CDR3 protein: CSALKQGGTEAFF. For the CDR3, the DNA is TGCAGTGCTCTAAAACAGGGAGGAACTGAAGCTTTCTTT.

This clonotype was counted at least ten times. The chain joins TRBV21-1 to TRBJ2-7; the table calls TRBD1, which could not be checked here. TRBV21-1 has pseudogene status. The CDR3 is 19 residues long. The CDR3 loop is CASSKAEQGDSGTSYEQYF. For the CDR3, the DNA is TGTGCCAGCAGCAAAGCAGAACAGGGAGATAGCGGGACCTCCTACGAGCAGTACTTC.

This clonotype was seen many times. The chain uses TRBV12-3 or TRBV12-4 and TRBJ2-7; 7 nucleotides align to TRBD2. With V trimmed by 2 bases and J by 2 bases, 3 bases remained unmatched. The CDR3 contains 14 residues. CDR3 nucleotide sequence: TGTGCCAGCAGTTTAAACGGGAGGACCTACGAGCAGTACTTC. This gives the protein CASSLNGRTYEQYF.

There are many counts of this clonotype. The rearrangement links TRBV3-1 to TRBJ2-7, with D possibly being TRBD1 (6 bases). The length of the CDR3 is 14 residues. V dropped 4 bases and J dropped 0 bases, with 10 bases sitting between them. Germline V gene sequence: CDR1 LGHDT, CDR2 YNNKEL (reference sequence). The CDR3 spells CASSLDRISYEQYF. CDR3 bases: TGTGCCAGCAGCCTAGACAGGATCTCCTACGAGCAGTACTTC.